One and the same sample provided the 23 T cell receptor beta chains below, sequenced in a study. TRBV12-4/TRBJ1-2 clonotypes were amplified with adaptor-ligated barcode primers. TCRdb reprocessed the multiplex PCR reads with MiXCR, giving one entry per CDR3 protein. The data show 550 to 700 distinct CDR3 sequences, just over 5% seen once. The sorted Tregs were CD4+CD25+CD127-/low cells. Sequenced: tumor-infiltrating Tregs sorted from the breast tumor. The receptors derive from a female donor with breast cancer.

This clonotype is medium-sized in the sample. This chain links TRBV12-3 or TRBV12-4 with TRBJ1-2; D gene unclear. The CDR3 length is 11 residues. The ends were cut back, 4 bases at V and 4 bases at J, with 4 bases in the middle. CDR3 sequence reads: CASSSSYGYTF. Written as DNA, the CDR3 is TGTGCCAGCAGTTCCTCCTATGGCTACACCTTC.

In this sample, this clonotype is medium-sized (0.01 to 0.1%). J is TRBJ1-2 and V is TRBV12-3 or TRBV12-4; 10 bases are shared with TRBD1. This CDR3 has 15 residues. The junction had 11 bases not matched to a gene; V was cut back by 5 bases and J by 8 bases. In DNA, the CDR3 is TGTGCCAGCAGTGCCTGGGACAGGGGAACAGGAGGCTACACCTTC. Translation: CASSAWDRGTGGYTF.

By proportion, this clonotype is medium-sized. The chain links TRBV12-3 or TRBV12-4 to TRBJ1-2; D ambiguous. The CDR3 has 13 residues. V was cut by 3 bases and J by 4 bases, with 9 bases left in between. The CDR3 DNA sequence: TGTGCCAGCAGTTTGAGAACCCGCTATGGCTACACCTTC. This translates into CASSLRTRYGYTF.

This clonotype is large. This chain uses TRBV12-3 or TRBV12-4 with TRBJ1-2; D is undetermined. The germline V and J ends were trimmed by 5 bases and 4 bases, with 20 bases remaining between them. This CDR3 comprises 16 residues. In DNA, the CDR3 is TGTGCCAGCAGTCCGGGCGGCGGAAATGATCTCTATGGCTACACCTTC. It encodes CASSPGGGNDLYGYTF.

This clonotype is medium-sized (0.01 to 0.1%) in the sample. The V and J genes are TRBV12-3 or TRBV12-4 and TRBJ1-2, with unresolved D. Deletions cut 1 base from V and 0 bases from J, with 3 bases between. The CDR3 extends over 13 amino acids. CDR3 in DNA: TGTGCCAGCAGTTTAGGGACTAACTATGGCTACACCTTC. Its translation is CASSLGTNYGYTF.

In this sample, this clonotype turned up a few times. The rearrangement joins TRBV12-3 or TRBV12-4 to TRBJ1-2; 7 bases match TRBD1. The CDR3 loop spans 13 amino acids. Trimming took 3 bases from V and 6 from J; bases not matched to a gene: 4. CDR3 region: CASSLYRGHGYTF. CDR3 sequence (DNA): TGTGCCAGCAGTTTGTACAGGGGTCATGGCTACACCTTC.

This clonotype qualifies as medium-sized (0.01 to 0.1%). The chain carries TRBV12-3 or TRBV12-4 and TRBJ1-2; TRBD1 might be the D (6 bases). V lost 5 bases and J 4 bases, leaving 17 bases between the germline ends. The CDR3 has 15 residues. In DNA form, the CDR3 reads TGTGCCAGCAGTGCCCGGAGGACAGCGAGCTATGGCTACACCTTC. It specifies CASSARRTASYGYTF.

In this sample, this clonotype is medium-sized. The chain combines TRBV12-3 or TRBV12-4 with TRBJ1-2, with TRBD1 identical over 7 bases. CDR3 size: 14 residues. The junction had 7 bases not matched to a gene; V was cut back by 5 bases and J by 4 bases. This CDR3 is CASSTGVGGYGYTF. DNA for the CDR3: TGTGCCAGCAGTACAGGGGTTGGAGGCTATGGCTACACCTTC.

This clonotype is judged large (0.1 to 1%). This rearrangement joins TRBV12-3 or TRBV12-4 to TRBJ1-2, with 9 bases that match TRBD1. V was pared by 6 bases and J by 4 bases, with 9 bases of the junction left unmatched. The CDR3 extends over 15 amino acids. CDR3 sequence reads: CASRSMGQGSYGYTF. CDR3 nucleotide sequence: TGTGCCAGCAGGTCCATGGGACAGGGATCCTATGGCTACACCTTC.

This clonotype is medium-sized by share. The chain uses TRBV12-3 or TRBV12-4 and TRBJ1-2; the match to TRBD1 covers 8 bases. The CDR3 is 14 residues long. V lost 7 bases to trimming and J lost 6 bases; unmatched junction nucleotides: 10. Here the CDR3 reads CASNLDRATNGYTF. The CDR3 DNA sequence: TGTGCCAGCAACTTGGACAGGGCAACTAATGGCTACACCTTC.

This clonotype counts as hyperexpanded. The rearrangement links TRBV12-3 or TRBV12-4 to TRBJ1-2; 8 nucleotides line up with TRBD1. Germline trimming cut 6 bases from V and 0 bases from J; bases unmatched to any gene: 9. The CDR3 has 16 amino acids. The CDR3 coding sequence is TGTGCCAGCAGCCAGTCCTGGACAGGGACTAACTATGGCTACACCTTC. Translation: CASSQSWTGTNYGYTF.

This clonotype is termed large. V usage is TRBV12-3 or TRBV12-4 and J usage is TRBJ1-2, with 8 positions matching TRBD1. This CDR3 is 13 amino acids long. With V trimmed by 6 bases and J by 4 bases, 4 bases remained unmatched. This chain's CDR3 is CASRPGQGYGYTF. The CDR3 DNA reads as TGTGCCAGCAGACCAGGACAGGGCTATGGCTACACCTTC.

This clonotype is judged medium-sized. The chain uses TRBV12-3 or TRBV12-4 and TRBJ1-2, with D maybe TRBD1 (5 bases). Deletions cut 1 base from V and 7 bases from J, with 13 bases between. The CDR3 contains 14 residues. The chain's CDR3 is CASSLGSGISGYTF. The CDR3 nucleotides read TGTGCCAGCAGTTTAGGGTCAGGGATTAGTGGCTACACCTTC.

This clonotype is large within its sample. The gene calls are TRBV12-3 or TRBV12-4 and TRBJ1-2, with 9 positions matching TRBD1. Losses at the gene ends were 3 bases for V and 10 bases for J; bases not matched to a gene: 9. The CDR3 sequence is 14 residues long. As DNA, the CDR3 is TGTGCCAGCAGTTTTGGTCCCGGGGACAGGGACTACACCTTC. Its translation is CASSFGPGDRDYTF.

This clonotype is classed as hyperexpanded. The J gene is TRBJ1-2, the V gene TRBV12-3 or TRBV12-4; weak D call: TRBD1 (6 bases). V was cut by 4 bases and J by 4 bases, with 13 bases left in between. The CDR3 length is 14 residues. As DNA, the CDR3 is TGTGCCAGCAGTTCAAACAGGGTGTCCTATGGCTACACCTTC. This encodes CASSSNRVSYGYTF.

This clonotype is classed as large. V is TRBV12-3 or TRBV12-4 and J is TRBJ1-2; no definite D call. Deletions cut 7 bases from V and 8 bases from J, with 14 bases between. The CDR3 sequence is 12 residues long. CDR3 protein: CASTLNGRGYTF. CDR3 in DNA: TGTGCCAGCACCCTCAACGGTCGGGGCTACACCTTC.

This clonotype is medium-sized by share. V and J are TRBV12-3 or TRBV12-4 and TRBJ1-2, with TRBD1 matching 7 bases. The ends lost 5 bases at V and 4 bases at J; junction bases unmatched: 4. This CDR3 comprises 13 residues. CDR3 DNA sequence: TGTGCCAGCAGTGGGACAGAATCCTATGGCTACACCTTC. Encoded protein: CASSGTESYGYTF.

This clonotype is deemed medium-sized. The rearrangement links TRBV12-3 or TRBV12-4 to TRBJ1-2, with D uncertain. With 3 bases removed from V and 8 bases from J, the gap between germline ends came to 10 bases. The CDR3 runs to 12 residues. The CDR3 sequence: CASSFARSGYTF. CDR3 nucleotides: TGTGCCAGCAGTTTTGCCCGTTCGGGCTACACCTTC.

Ten or more counts support this clonotype. The chain recombines TRBV12-3 or TRBV12-4 with TRBJ1-2; D remains unclear. The CDR3 is 12 amino acids. Between the trimmed V and J ends, which lost 3 bases and 1 base, there was a span of 3 bases. CDR3 in DNA: TGTGCCAGCAGTTTCCGTAACTATGGCTACACCTTC. It is translated as CASSFRNYGYTF.

In this sample, this clonotype turned up many times. The CDR3 nucleotides read TGTGCCAGCAGTTTAAGTACAGGACCCTATGGCTACACCTTC. Translation: CASSLSTGPYGYTF. J is TRBJ1-2 and V is TRBV12-3 or TRBV12-4; maybe TRBD1 (5 bases). V was cut by 2 bases and J by 4 bases, with 11 bases left in between. The CDR3 covers 14 residues.

This clonotype is medium-sized within its sample. The chain carries TRBV12-3 or TRBV12-4 and TRBJ1-2, with 10 bases fitting TRBD1. J was trimmed by 8 bases and V by 3 bases; bases with no gene match: 6. The CDR3 loop spans 14 amino acids. The CDR3 bases are TGTGCCAGCAGTTTCGGGACAGGGGCTGGAGGCTACACCTTC. Translated: CASSFGTGAGGYTF.

This sequence joins TRBV12-3 or TRBV12-4 and TRBJ1-2; no reliable D call. V was cut by 8 bases and J by 8 bases, with 15 bases left in between. The CDR3 sequence is 12 residues long. The CDR3 DNA reads as TGTGCCAGCGGGTGGGCTCATCGGGGCTACACCTTC. Translating it yields CASGWAHRGYTF.

This clonotype is medium-sized by share. The chain uses TRBV12-3 or TRBV12-4 and TRBJ1-2, with D uncertain. Between the trimmed V and J ends, which lost 4 bases and 9 bases, there was a span of 15 bases. The CDR3 totals 13 residues. As DNA, the CDR3 is TGTGCCAGCAGTTCCAGCTTTGGGGATAGCTACACCTTC. Translation: CASSSSFGDSYTF.